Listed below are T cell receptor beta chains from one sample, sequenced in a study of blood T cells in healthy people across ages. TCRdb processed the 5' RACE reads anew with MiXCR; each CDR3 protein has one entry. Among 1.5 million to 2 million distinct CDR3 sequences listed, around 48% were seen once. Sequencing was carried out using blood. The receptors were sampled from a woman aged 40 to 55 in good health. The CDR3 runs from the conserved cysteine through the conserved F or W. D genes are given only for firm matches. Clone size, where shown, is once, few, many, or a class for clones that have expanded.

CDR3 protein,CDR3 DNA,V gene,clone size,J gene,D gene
CASSFSGGRYNEQFF,TGTGCCAGCAGCTTCTCCGGGGGGCGTTACAATGAGCAGTTCTTC,TRBV7-2,many,TRBJ2-1,-
CASSQGDLNYGYTF,TGTGCCAGCAGCCAGGGGGATTTGAACTATGGCTACACCTTC,TRBV6-6,few,TRBJ1-2,TRBD1
CSARRSGGPSYNEQFF,TGCAGTGCTAGAAGAAGCGGGGGGCCGTCCTACAATGAGCAGTTCTTC,TRBV20-1,few,TRBJ2-1,TRBD2
CACSQGRPSGEEQYF,TGTGCCTGCAGCCAAGGTCGCCCTAGCGGGGAGGAGCAGTACTTC,TRBV3-1,-,TRBJ2-7,TRBD2
CASSYARNSNQPQHF,TGTGCCAGCAGTTACGCTAGGAATAGCAATCAGCCCCAGCATTTT,TRBV6-5,few,TRBJ1-5,-
CASSQHGSGLQPQHF,TGTGCCAGCAGCCAACACGGGTCGGGGCTTCAGCCCCAGCATTTT,TRBV12-3/TRBV12-4,-,TRBJ1-5,-
CASRSARGGAISGANVLTF,TGTGCCAGCAGATCAGCCAGGGGCGGTGCAATCTCTGGGGCCAACGTCCTGACTTTC,TRBV6-2/TRBV6-3,-,TRBJ2-6,-
CASSQAGAETTQYF,TGCGCCAGCAGCCAAGCCGGAGCTGAGACTACGCAGTATTTT,TRBV4-3,-,TRBJ2-3,-
CASSDHRCEQFF,TGTGCCAGCAGTGATCACAGATGTGAGCAGTTCTTC,TRBV2,-,TRBJ2-1,-
CASRSGLAGEQRTGELFF,TGTGCCAGCAGATCGGGACTAGCGGGGGAGCAGAGGACCGGGGAGCTGTTTTTT,TRBV7-9,-,TRBJ2-2,TRBD2
CASSPRTGQGVYEQFF,TGTGCCAGCAGTCCGCGCACGGGACAGGGCGTTTATGAGCAGTTCTTC,TRBV6-6,few,TRBJ2-1,TRBD1
CASSHGTSGGRNEQFF,TGTGCCAGCAGCCATGGGACTAGCGGGGGGCGGAATGAGCAGTTCTTC,TRBV11-3,-,TRBJ2-1,TRBD2
CASSFKRLRNTEAFF,TGTGCCAGCAGCTTCAAGAGGTTAAGGAACACTGAAGCTTTCTTT,TRBV6-2/TRBV6-3,-,TRBJ1-1,-
CASSVGRRAYEQYF,TGTGCCAGCAGTGTTGGGCGCAGGGCCTACGAGCAGTACTTC,TRBV27,-,TRBJ2-7,-
CASSLDFSRNEQFF,TGTGCCAGCAGCTTAGATTTTTCGCGCAATGAGCAGTTCTTC,TRBV7-9,-,TRBJ2-1,-
CASSYSDGGPTYNEQFF,TGTGCCAGCAGTTACTCGGATGGGGGCCCTACCTACAATGAGCAGTTCTTC,TRBV6-5,-,TRBJ2-1,-
CASSLSAGMIIQYF,TGTGCCAGCAGTTTATCGGCAGGAATGATCATTCAGTACTTC,TRBV27,-,TRBJ2-4,-
CSARQGAGQPQHF,TGCAGTGCGAGACAGGGGGCGGGTCAGCCCCAGCATTTT,TRBV20-1,-,TRBJ1-5,TRBD1
CSVGPGALKITDTQYF,TGCAGTGTCGGTCCGGGGGCCCTAAAAATCACAGATACGCAGTATTTT,TRBV20-1,-,TRBJ2-3,-
CASSISRGQETQYF,TGTGCCAGCAGTATCTCACGGGGTCAAGAGACCCAGTACTTC,TRBV12-3/TRBV12-4,few,TRBJ2-5,-
CASSLGAGNPYGYTF,TGTGCCAGCAGCTTAGGGGCAGGGAACCCTTATGGCTACACCTTC,TRBV7-2,-,TRBJ1-2,-
CASSPRPSSDEKLFF,TGCGCCAGCAGCCCACGTCCTTCCTCAGATGAAAAACTGTTTTTT,TRBV4-3,-,TRBJ1-4,-
CASSPRTGYYGYTF,TGTGCCAGCAGCCCACGAACAGGGTACTATGGCTACACCTTC,TRBV7-9,-,TRBJ1-2,-
CASGDDGPLQETQYF,TGCGCCAGCGGGGACGACGGACCGCTCCAAGAGACCCAGTACTTC,TRBV4-1,few,TRBJ2-5,-
CSARFGTGTTQYF,TGCAGTGCTAGATTTGGGACAGGGACTACGCAGTACTTC,TRBV20-1,-,TRBJ2-4,TRBD1
CASINRVEGGDTQYF,TGTGCCAGCATAAACAGGGTCGAGGGAGGAGATACGCAGTATTTT,TRBV6-1,-,TRBJ2-3,-
CSAIKTGINEQFF,TGCAGTGCTATTAAGACAGGGATCAATGAGCAGTTCTTC,TRBV20-1,few,TRBJ2-1,TRBD1
CSAFFGSGKYEQYF,TGCAGTGCCTTCTTCGGGAGCGGTAAATACGAGCAGTACTTC,TRBV20-1,-,TRBJ2-7,-
CATSRDINYGYTF,TGTGCCACCAGCAGGGATATTAACTATGGCTACACCTTC,TRBV15,-,TRBJ1-2,-
CSVVLAGPGGANVLTF,TGCAGTGTAGTCTTAGCTGGTCCTGGTGGGGCCAACGTCCTGACTTTC,TRBV20-1,-,TRBJ2-6,-
CSARKRGGTDTQYF,TGCAGTGCTAGAAAGCGGGGGGGCACAGATACGCAGTATTTT,TRBV20-1,few,TRBJ2-3,TRBD2
CASSEGRRSSRTQYF,TGCGCCAGCAGTGAAGGACGGCGGTCTTCGCGGACCCAGTACTTC,TRBV10-1,few,TRBJ2-5,-
CASSRYQGPPYNEQFF,TGTGCCAGCAGCCGGTATCAGGGGCCACCCTACAATGAGCAGTTCTTC,TRBV6-2/TRBV6-3,-,TRBJ2-1,-
CASQAWTSGGARGETQYF,TGTGCCAGCCAAGCCTGGACTAGCGGGGGGGCGAGGGGTGAGACCCAGTACTTC,TRBV28,-,TRBJ2-5,TRBD2
CASSSAPHVANEQFF,TGTGCCAGCAGCTCCGCCCCCCATGTGGCCAATGAGCAGTTCTTC,TRBV11-2,-,TRBJ2-1,-
CASSLGLLGGNEQYF,TGCGCCAGCAGCCTCGGACTCCTCGGAGGTAACGAGCAGTACTTC,TRBV4-3,few,TRBJ2-7,-
CASSQDLSQAVNYGYTF,TGTGCCAGCAGCCAAGATTTATCCCAGGCCGTTAACTATGGCTACACCTTC,TRBV4-2,-,TRBJ1-2,-